The TCR beta chain described here comes from a study of early stage breast cancer tumors. Sufficient DNA from normal breast often required about 95-330 mg tissue. Assay used: immunoSEQ multiplex PCR; TCRdb lists only in-frame clones, some missing. The sample yields 8,500 to 10,000 clones, about 79% seen once. Concerning this clone: Its matching antigen is unknown.

The CDR3 is 17 amino acids. The J segment lost 7 bases and the V segment lost 2 bases, leaving 12 bases of the junction unmatched. Looked up from germline, CDR1 is MNHNS and CDR2 is SASEGT. Whole-study results and caveats: Functional markers like CD4, CD8 and FOXP3 were missed in bulk sequencing. Tumors had about 2.6-fold higher T cell density than normal breast. Enriched TCRB sequences shared across patients were mostly commonly generated sequences.

The sample taken for sequencing was normal breast tissue next to the tumor. The V gene is TRBV6-1, the J gene TRBJ1-2; 11 bases map to TRBD1. This clonotype originated in a person in their 40s with breast cancer. The CDR3 reads CASSELLGDRGSSGYTF. In DNA form, the CDR3 reads TGTGCCAGCAGTGAACTATTGGGGGACAGGGGGTCAAGTGGCTACACCTTC.